This T cell receptor (beta chain) was captured in a study of T cell repertoires in cytomegalovirus infection. About the research overall: CMV infection together with matching HLA type was indicated by public TCR beta signatures. Study-wide results and limits: Cumulative public TCR beta family frequency identified carriers of CMV plus the relevant HLA. In two of eight donors, the top clonotype was HLA-C-restricted CMV-specific.

This CDR3 comprises 16 residues. Germline V gives CDR1 SGHAT, CDR2 FQNNGV. With 1 base clipped from V and 10 bases from J, the junction kept 7 bases outside the gene matches. TCRdb redid the calling of the reads with MiXCR, one entry per CDR3 protein. The sample consists of around 430,000 distinct CDR3 sequences, roughly 42% of them appearing once. In the case of this clonotype: The antigen is unknown.

The V gene is TRBV11-2, the J gene TRBJ2-1; 13 nucleotides match TRBD2. The sample consisted of cultured PBMCs, taken from culture after CMV antigen stimulation. This TCR derives from a human donor in good health (CMV status not recorded). Some clones in this sample may be carry-over from other donors' samples. The CDR3 coding sequence is TGTGCCAGCAGCTTAGGTGGGACTAGCGGGATTGAAGAGCAGTTCTTC. Its translation: CASSLGGTSGIEEQFF.